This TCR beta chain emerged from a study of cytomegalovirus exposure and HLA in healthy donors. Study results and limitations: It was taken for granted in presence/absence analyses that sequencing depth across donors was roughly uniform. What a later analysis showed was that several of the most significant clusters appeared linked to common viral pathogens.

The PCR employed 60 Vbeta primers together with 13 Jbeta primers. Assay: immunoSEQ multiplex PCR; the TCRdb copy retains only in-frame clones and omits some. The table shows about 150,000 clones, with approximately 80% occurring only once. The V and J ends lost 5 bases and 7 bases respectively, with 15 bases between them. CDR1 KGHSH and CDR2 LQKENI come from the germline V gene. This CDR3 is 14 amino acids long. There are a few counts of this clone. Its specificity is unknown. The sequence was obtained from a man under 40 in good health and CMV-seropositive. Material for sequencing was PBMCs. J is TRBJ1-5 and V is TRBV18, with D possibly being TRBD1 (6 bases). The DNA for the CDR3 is TGTGCCAGCTCAGGGGCCCCGGGGGGCCAGCCCCAGCATTTT. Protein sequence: CASSGAPGGQPQHF.